This TCR beta chain was observed in a study of CD8 T cells in ankylosing spondylitis. General study points: Reports say disease-linked clones showed up significantly more in matched ankylosing spondylitis synovial fluid. Blood of patients with ankylosing spondylitis appeared to be characterized by a TCR beta motif of eight highly homologous variants. Disease-associated clones were CD8+ and fairly uncommon in peripheral blood. Before this, some motif variants had been reported in reactive arthritis synovial fluid and blood.

TCRdb analysed the 5' RACE reads with MiXCR anew, one entry per CDR3 protein. The profile shows under 950,000 distinct CDR3 sequences, around 17% of them singletons. The table lists this clonotype with a few counts. Its target is unknown. J lost 4 bases, V lost 1 base, and 6 bases had no gene match. The CDR3 extends over 15 amino acids. Per germline, CDR1 SGDLS and CDR2 YYNGEE. This receptor was taken from a male donor with ankylosing spondylitis. This chain joins TRBV9 and TRBJ2-5; TRBD1 matches 8 bases. Sequenced sample: blood, either unsorted or a sorted T cell fraction (not recorded which). CDR3 sequence (DNA): TGTGCCAGCAGCGTAATGTCAGGGGGCGGAGAGACCCAGTACTTC. Residues: CASSVMSGGGETQYF.